A single sample gave rise to the 23 T cell receptor beta chains below, sequenced in a study of T cell responses to AZD1222 COVID-19 vaccine (dated by TCRdb to the early 2020s). The sample's time point, from its label and the paper: about 28 days (+/-7) after the second vaccine dose. The library was built by means of the immunoSEQ multiplex PCR assay. This is the immuneACCESS table as TCRdb keeps it, with only in-frame sequences that have V and J called. A part of the clones is gone; compared with another copy, unresolved V genes explain less than half, and the rest is unexplained. Here the sample has some 60,000 clones; 80% to 90% occur a single time. The ten largest clones capture less than 9% of the sample. This specimen was peripheral blood, taken 28 days after the second AZD1222 dose. The receptors stem from an adult who received the AZD1222 COVID-19 vaccine.

The chain has TRBV25-1 and TRBJ2-3; possibly TRBD1 or TRBD2 for D (6 bases each). Trimming took 3 bases from V and 4 from J, leaving 14 bases between them. In germline, CDR1 is MGHDK, CDR2 SYGVNS. There are 15 residues in the CDR3. The CDR3 sequence is CASSDRGLGSDTQYF. The CDR3 coding sequence is TGTGCCAGCAGTGACCGGGGGCTTGGGTCAGATACGCAGTATTTT.

The chain recombines TRBV7-9 with TRBJ1-6; no firm D call. The V end lost 0 bases, the J end lost 10 bases, and 7 bases lay between the germline ends. The CDR3 is 13 residues long. CDR1 and CDR2 from the germline V gene are SEHNR and FQNEAQ (reference sequence). CDR3 sequence (DNA): TGTGCCAGCAGCTTAGCCACTGGGTCACCCCTCCACTTT. This codes for CASSLATGSPLHF.

In this sample, this clone turned up once. The genes are TRBV11-2 and TRBJ2-3; no definite D call. V lost 3 bases, J lost 5 bases, and 3 bases lay in between. Germline lookup yields CDR1 SGHAT and CDR2 FQNNGV. This CDR3 region has 11 residues. The DNA for the CDR3 is TGTGCCAGCAGCTTTCTAGATACGCAGTATTTT. It codes for CASSFLDTQYF.

The J gene is TRBJ2-7, the V gene TRBV5-4, with 15 bases that match TRBD2. Germline CDR1 SGHNT, CDR2 YYREEE (reference sequence). The J segment lost 0 bases and the V segment lost 3 bases, leaving 10 bases of the junction unmatched. The CDR3 has 19 amino acids. CDR3 region: CASSSLGLAGGPPSYEQYF. DNA of the CDR3: TGTGCCAGCAGCTCGTTGGGACTAGCGGGGGGACCACCCTCCTACGAGCAGTACTTC.

J is TRBJ2-2 and V is TRBV24-1, with 9 bases identical to TRBD1. Germline lookup yields CDR1 KGHDR and CDR2 SFDVKD. This CDR3 is 16 amino acids long. J lost 5 bases, V lost 0 bases, and 3 bases had no gene match. The CDR3 protein is CATSDLRDRGTGELFF. As DNA, the CDR3 is TGTGCCACCAGTGATTTGCGAGACAGGGGGACCGGGGAGCTGTTTTTT.

The chain couples TRBV11-1 to TRBJ2-1; D remains unclear. The germline gives CDR1 SGHAT, CDR2 FQDESV (reference sequence). The CDR3 extends over 13 amino acids. V was clipped by 0 bases and J by 5 bases, with 5 bases between them. This chain's CDR3 is CASSLALNNEQFF. The CDR3 region has the DNA TGTGCCAGCAGCTTAGCCCTAAACAATGAGCAGTTCTTC.

The rearrangement uses TRBV27 and TRBJ1-5; D unclear. The germline CDR1 and CDR2 sequences are MNHEY and SMNVEV (reference sequence). Trimming took 3 bases from V and 4 from J, leaving 7 bases between them. The CDR3 has 13 residues. The CDR3 nucleotides are TGTGCCAGCAGTTTTTGGGAAAATCAGCCCCAGCATTTT. Translated: CASSFWENQPQHF.

The chain links TRBV3-1 (or the pseudogene TRBV3-2) to TRBJ1-2, with 8 bases fitting TRBD1. The ends lost 4 bases at V and 7 bases at J; junction bases unmatched: 14. This CDR3 is built from 16 residues. CDR1 is LGHDT, CDR2 YNNKEL, per germline (reference sequence). The CDR3 loop reads CASSPKGWQGASGYTF. The CDR3 coding sequence is TGTGCCAGCAGCCCCAAAGGTTGGCAGGGGGCATCTGGCTACACCTTC.

The chain has TRBV19 and TRBJ1-5, with 9 bases that match TRBD1. Losses at the gene ends were 5 bases for V and 6 bases for J; bases not matched to a gene: 8. Germline CDR1 reads LNHDA; CDR2 reads SQIVND (reference sequence). The CDR3 is 15 amino acids. CDR3 in amino acids: CASSGGTGLGQPQHF. In DNA form, the CDR3 reads TGTGCCAGTAGTGGGGGGACAGGGCTCGGTCAGCCCCAGCATTTT.

The rearrangement uses TRBV28 and TRBJ1-6; D is uncertain. CDR1 is MDHEN, CDR2 SYDVKM, per germline. This CDR3 has 14 residues. V gave up 6 bases and J gave up 9 bases, with 15 bases separating them. The CDR3 protein is CASRTLRKSSPLHF. In DNA, the CDR3 is TGTGCCAGCAGGACCCTTCGAAAAAGTTCACCCCTCCACTTT.

In DNA form, the CDR3 reads TGCAGTGCTAGTACCTGGGACGGAACTGAAAAACTGTTTTTT. Translated: CSASTWDGTEKLFF. The chain combines TRBV20-1 with TRBJ1-4; D is perhaps TRBD1 (5 bases). Germline lookup yields CDR1 DFQATT and CDR2 SNEGSKA (reference sequence). V lost 3 bases and J 7 bases, leaving 15 bases between the germline ends. The CDR3 has 14 amino acids.

V gene TRBV2 combines with J gene TRBJ1-4; 10 nucleotides match TRBD1. V was clipped by 2 bases and J by 10 bases; unmatched bases: 7. Germline V gives CDR1 SNHLY, CDR2 FYNNEI. The CDR3 sequence is 15 residues long. The CDR3 DNA reads as TGTGCCAGCAGTGAAAGGGGACAGGGGATGGGAAAACTGTTTTTT. This encodes CASSERGQGMGKLFF. Looking up the rest from reference TRBV2 and TRBJ1-4 gives the full variable domain: EPEVTQTPSHQVTQMGQEVILRCVPISNHLYFYWYRQILGQKVEFLVSFYNNEISEKSEIFDDQFSVERPDGSNFTLKIRSTKLEDSAMYFCASSERGQGMGKLFFGSGTQLSVL.

The CDR3 coding sequence is TGTGCCAGCAGCACCCCAAAGGGCTCTGGAAACACCATATATTTT. Amino acids: CASSTPKGSGNTIYF. This rearrangement joins TRBV21-1 to TRBJ1-3. TRBV21-1 is flagged as a pseudogene. The CDR3 covers 15 residues.

The rearrangement uses TRBV3-1 (or the pseudogene TRBV3-2) and TRBJ1-1; 8 bases match TRBD1. Losses at the gene ends were 0 bases for V and 4 bases for J; bases not matched to a gene: 13. The germline gives CDR1 LGHDT, CDR2 YNNKEL (reference sequence). CDR3 length: 18 amino acids. In DNA, the CDR3 is TGTGCCAGCAGCCAAGATCGGACAGGGTGGGGGATAGGCACTGAAGCTTTCTTT. Translated, it gives CASSQDRTGWGIGTEAFF.

In its sample, this clone was seen once. V usage is TRBV30 and J usage is TRBJ1-1; weak D call: TRBD1 (6 bases). The CDR3 runs to 12 residues. V lost 6 bases to trimming and J lost 7 bases, with 15 bases between them. CDR1 is GTSNPN, CDR2 SVGIG, per germline (reference sequence). The CDR3 protein is CACSLGAHEAFF. DNA for the CDR3: TGTGCCTGTTCCCTGGGGGCACATGAAGCTTTCTTT.

The chain employs TRBV28 and TRBJ2-7, with D unclear. In germline, CDR1 is MDHEN, CDR2 SYDVKM. The CDR3 has 14 residues. V lost 6 bases, J lost 0 bases, and 12 bases lay in between. The CDR3 reads CASSRPSSSYEQYF. In DNA, the CDR3 is TGTGCCAGCAGCCGACCCTCGAGCTCCTACGAGCAGTACTTC.

This sequence joins TRBV4-2 and TRBJ1-1; D is undetermined. V was clipped by 0 bases and J by 5 bases, with 4 bases between them. The CDR3 spans 12 residues. The germline gives CDR1 LGHNA, CDR2 YNFKEQ. CDR3 sequence: CASSQDWTEAFF. The CDR3 DNA reads as TGTGCCAGCAGCCAAGATTGGACTGAAGCTTTCTTT.

This clone was observed a handful of times. The rearrangement joins TRBV29-1 to TRBJ1-1; D is perhaps TRBD1 (6 bases). Germline assignment: CDR1 SQVTM and CDR2 ANQGSEA. This CDR3 is 14 amino acids long. V was cut by 4 bases and J by 2 bases, with 14 bases left in between. The DNA of the CDR3 is TGCAGCGTTGTTGCCAGGGGATTCAACACTGAAGCTTTCTTT. Amino acid sequence: CSVVARGFNTEAFF.

V usage is TRBV2 and J usage is TRBJ1-2; D is perhaps TRBD1 (6 bases). This CDR3 region has 15 residues. Germline V gives CDR1 SNHLY, CDR2 FYNNEI. Trimming took off 1 base at V and 3 bases at J, with 12 bases between the two ends. CDR3 sequence: CASSEGQAAYYGYTF. Written as DNA, the CDR3 is TGTGCCAGCAGTGAAGGACAGGCCGCCTACTATGGCTACACCTTC.

The rearrangement joins TRBV7-2 to TRBJ2-5, with 8 bases that match TRBD2. With V trimmed by 4 bases and J by 5 bases, 9 bases remained unmatched. The length of the CDR3 is 15 residues. CDR1 and CDR2 (germline): SGHTA, FQGNSA. In DNA form, the CDR3 reads TGTGCCAGCAGCTGGTGGGGAGCGGGGGAGGAGACCCAGTACTTC. Residues: CASSWWGAGEETQYF.

This chain joins TRBV2 and TRBJ2-5; 8 nucleotides align to TRBD1. Trimming at V came to 9 bases and at J to 4 bases, leaving 22 bases not matched to a gene. CDR1 SNHLY and CDR2 FYNNEI come from the germline V gene. The CDR3 has 18 residues. Written as DNA, the CDR3 is TGTGCCAGTAACACTATCAGGGGGCCGATTACCTCTAGAGAGACCCAGTACTTC. This gives the protein CASNTIRGPITSRETQYF.

The chain combines TRBV15 with TRBJ1-2, with a weak D call TRBD1 (5 bases). Germline V gene data show CDR1 as LNHNV and CDR2 as YYDKDF (reference sequence). V shed 0 bases and J shed 3 bases, with 11 bases lying between them. The CDR3 totals 15 residues. CDR3: CATSRDAGTYYGYTF. CDR3 nucleotide sequence: TGTGCCACCAGCAGAGATGCAGGGACCTACTATGGCTACACCTTC.

The genes are TRBV9 and TRBJ2-3, with D possibly TRBD1 on 6 matching bases. Germline lookup yields CDR1 SGDLS and CDR2 YYNGEE. The CDR3 consists of 15 residues. V dropped 5 bases and J dropped 3 bases, with 16 bases sitting between them. CDR3 coding DNA: TGTGCCAGCAGACCAGAGGGGGTCCCAACAGATACGCAGTATTTT. Encoded protein: CASRPEGVPTDTQYF.